This T cell receptor beta chain was documented in a study of T cells in localized non-small cell lung cancer. Profiling relied on immunoSEQ multiplex PCR, and the TCRdb table lists in-frame clones only, not all of them. In the table there are a few thousand clones, 28% of which are singletons. Points from the study as a whole: Within adjacent lung there appeared a median about 54 of the top 100 tumor clones. T cell clonality was highest in uninvolved adjacent lung, above tumor.

A remark on this clone: Antigen: not known.

Germline V gives CDR1 MGHRA, CDR2 YSYEKL. Losses at the gene ends were 0 bases for V and 0 bases for J; bases not matched to a gene: 11. The CDR3 consists of 19 residues. The chain joins TRBV4-1 to TRBJ1-3; 7 nucleotides match TRBD1. This TCR came from a female donor of 60 years or more with stage II squamous cell lung carcinoma. This material consisted of lung tumor tissue, taken before any cancer treatment. DNA of the CDR3: TGCGCCAGCAGCCAAGATATCGCAGGGGGAACGAACTCTGGAAACACCATATATTTT. This sequence encodes CASSQDIAGGTNSGNTIYF.